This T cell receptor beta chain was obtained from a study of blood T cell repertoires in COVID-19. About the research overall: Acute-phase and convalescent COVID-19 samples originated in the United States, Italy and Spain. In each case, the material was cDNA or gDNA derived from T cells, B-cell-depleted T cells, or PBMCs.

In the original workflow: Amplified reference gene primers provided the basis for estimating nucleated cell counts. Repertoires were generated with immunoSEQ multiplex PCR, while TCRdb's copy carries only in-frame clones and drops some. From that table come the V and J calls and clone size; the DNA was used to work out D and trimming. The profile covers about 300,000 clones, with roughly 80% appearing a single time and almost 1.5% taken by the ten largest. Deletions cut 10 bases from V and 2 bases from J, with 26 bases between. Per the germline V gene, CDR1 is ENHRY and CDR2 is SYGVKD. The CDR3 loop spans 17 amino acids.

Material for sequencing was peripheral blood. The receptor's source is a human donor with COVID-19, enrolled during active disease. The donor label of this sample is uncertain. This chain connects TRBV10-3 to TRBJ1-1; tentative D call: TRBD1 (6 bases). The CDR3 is CATSGRRDNEANTEAFF. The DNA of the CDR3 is TGTGCCACCTCAGGGCGCCGGGACAACGAGGCCAACACTGAAGCTTTCTTT.